This record concerns one T cell receptor (beta chain) sequence. This entry belongs to a study of post-analysis software for immune sequencing data. The authors incorporated unique molecular identifiers into the TCR beta cDNA libraries. MiXCR, run by TCRdb on the PCR reads, gives a single entry per CDR3 protein. This sample carries about 500,000 distinct CDR3 sequences, around 40% of them seen once, and the ten largest clones take about 12%. This TCR derives from a girl aged 5-17 years with multiple sclerosis. Material: blood.

The CDR3 sequence: CASGVRGAHQAYEQYF. Here the CDR3 DNA reads TGTGCCAGCGGAGTGCGGGGGGCGCATCAGGCCTACGAGCAGTACTTC. The chain carries TRBV3-1 and TRBJ2-7, with 8 positions matching TRBD2. The CDR3 sequence is 16 residues long. Trimming removed 8 bases from V and 2 bases from J; junction bases left unmatched: 14. CDR1 is LGHDT and CDR2 is YNNKEL in the germline V gene (reference sequence).